This T cell receptor beta chain was found in a study of OX40 agonist ivuxolimab in advanced cancers. The method was immunoSEQ multiplex PCR; TCRdb's version includes in-frame clones alone and lacks a portion of them. This table has some 75,000 clones, about 88% appearing once. V lost 3 bases to trimming and J lost 2 bases, with 20 bases between them. CDR1 and CDR2 from the germline V gene are SGHVS and FQNEAQ. This CDR3 is 18 amino acids long. V and J are TRBV7-8 and TRBJ2-1, with D perhaps matching TRBD2 (5 bases). The sequencing used CD4+ or CD8+ T cells sorted from blood, collected in a trial of the OX40 agonist ivuxolimab. This receptor was taken from an adult with an advanced solid tumor such as melanoma, head and neck, liver or kidney cancer. The CDR3 region is CASSFPPVTGVPYNEQFF. Written as DNA, the CDR3 is TGTGCCAGCAGCTTCCCCCCAGTGACCGGGGTCCCCTACAATGAGCAGTTCTTC.